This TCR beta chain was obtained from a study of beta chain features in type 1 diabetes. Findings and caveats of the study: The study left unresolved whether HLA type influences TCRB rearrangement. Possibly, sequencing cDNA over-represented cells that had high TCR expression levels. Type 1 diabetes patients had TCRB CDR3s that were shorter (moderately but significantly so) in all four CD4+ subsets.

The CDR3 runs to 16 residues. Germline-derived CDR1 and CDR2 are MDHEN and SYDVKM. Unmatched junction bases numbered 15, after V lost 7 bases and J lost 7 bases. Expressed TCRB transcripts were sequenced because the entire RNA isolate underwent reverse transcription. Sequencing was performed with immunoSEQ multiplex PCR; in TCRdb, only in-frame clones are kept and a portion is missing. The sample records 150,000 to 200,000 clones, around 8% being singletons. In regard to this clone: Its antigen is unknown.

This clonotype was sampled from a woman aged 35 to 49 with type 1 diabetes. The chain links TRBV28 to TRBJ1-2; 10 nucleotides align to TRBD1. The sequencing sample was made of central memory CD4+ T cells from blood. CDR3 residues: CASTADRGIVGGGYTF. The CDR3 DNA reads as TGTGCCAGCACCGCGGACAGGGGGATCGTTGGAGGTGGCTACACCTTC.